The source of this T cell receptor (beta chain) is a study of shared clonotypes between healthy human individuals. Study context: CD4 naive and CD4 memory each took three plates per donor, while CD8 naive took two and CD8 memory one. Study outcomes and limitations: Richness estimates generally favored naive over memory subsets.

Naive CD8 isolation took CD45RO-negative cells positively selected for CCR7 and excluded terminally differentiated effector memory CD45RA+ cells. All donors were healthy HIV-negative adults lacking recent acute infections or vaccinations. Comment on this clone: Its specificity is not known.

This CDR3 has 16 amino acids. Germline assignment: CDR1 LGHNA and CDR2 YNFKEQ. V shed 1 base, J shed 2 bases, and the junction held 3 bases outside the gene matches. The assay was run at deep level. Assay: immunoSEQ multiplex PCR; the TCRdb copy retains only in-frame clones and omits some. Here the sample spans about 650,000 clones, 95% being singletons. Sequenced input: naive CD8+ T cells sorted from blood. The sequence was collected from a woman in her 30s in good health. The J gene is TRBJ2-3, the V gene TRBV4-2, with TRBD2 identical over 10 bases. This chain's CDR3 is CASSQVTSGLTDTQYF. CDR3 DNA sequence: TGTGCCAGCAGCCAAGTGACTAGCGGGCTCACAGATACGCAGTATTTT.